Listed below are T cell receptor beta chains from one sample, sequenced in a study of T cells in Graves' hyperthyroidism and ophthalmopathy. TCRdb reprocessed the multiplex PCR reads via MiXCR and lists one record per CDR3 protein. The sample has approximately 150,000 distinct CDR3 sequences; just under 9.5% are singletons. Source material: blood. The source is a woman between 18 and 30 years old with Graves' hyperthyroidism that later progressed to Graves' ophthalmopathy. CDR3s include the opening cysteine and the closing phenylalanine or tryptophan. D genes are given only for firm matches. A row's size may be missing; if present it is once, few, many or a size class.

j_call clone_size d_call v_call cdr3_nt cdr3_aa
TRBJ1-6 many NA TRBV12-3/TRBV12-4 TGTGCCAGCACCAAATCGAGGGGAGGTGGTTCACCCCTCCACTTT CASTKSRGGGSPLHF
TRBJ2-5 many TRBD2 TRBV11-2 TGTGCCAGCAGCTTAGAGGTAGCGGGGGGGCGAGAGACCCAGTACTTC CASSLEVAGGRETQYF
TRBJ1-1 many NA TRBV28 TGTGCCAGCAGTTTTTTAGACATCGGCGCTGAAGCTTTCTTT CASSFLDIGAEAFF
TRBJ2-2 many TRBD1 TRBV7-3 TGTGCCAGCAGCGTGTCCGGGACAGGGGGCGGTGGGACCGGGGAGCTGTTTTTT CASSVSGTGGGGTGELFF
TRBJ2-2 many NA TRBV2 TGTGCCAGCAGTGCGGGGGATAGCACCGGGGAGCTGTTTTTT CASSAGDSTGELFF
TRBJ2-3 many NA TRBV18 TGTGCCAGCTCACCCTTAACCGAGGGGAGCCCAGATACGCAGTATTTT CASSPLTEGSPDTQYF
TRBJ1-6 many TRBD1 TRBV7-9 TGTGCCAGCAGCCCGGGACAGGGGGCCGGTTCACCCCTCCACTTT CASSPGQGAGSPLHF
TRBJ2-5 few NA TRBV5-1 TGCGCCAGCAGTCCCCGACAAGAGACCCAGTACTTC CASSPRQETQYF
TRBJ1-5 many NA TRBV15 TGTGCCACCAGCAGAGATCGAGGAAGGGCCAATCAGCCCCAGCATTTT CATSRDRGRANQPQHF
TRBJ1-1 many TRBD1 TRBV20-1 TGCAGTGTAGTCCAGGGGGGGCACACTGAAGCTTTCTTT CSVVQGGHTEAFF
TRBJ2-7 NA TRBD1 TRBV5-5 TGTGCCAGCAGCTTGGCGTGGACAGGGCCTTCCTACGAGCAGTACTTC CASSLAWTGPSYEQYF
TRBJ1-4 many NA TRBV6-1 TGTGCCAGCAGTGAACGGCCAGCACAGATAACAACTAATGAAAAACTGTTTTTT CASSERPAQITTNEKLFF
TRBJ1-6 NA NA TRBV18 TGTGCCAGCTCACTTAAAGCCCGGACAGATGGGACCTATAATTCACCCCTCCACTTT CASSLKARTDGTYNSPLHF
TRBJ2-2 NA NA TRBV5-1 NA CASSPQGGGTPGSCFF
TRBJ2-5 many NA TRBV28 TGTGCCAGCAGTCCTCCCATCGGGATGGGGGAGACCCAGTACTTC CASSPPIGMGETQYF
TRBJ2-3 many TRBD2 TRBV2 TGTGCCAGCAAGTTCGCGGGGGGGGGCACAGATACGCAGTATTTT CASKFAGGGTDTQYF
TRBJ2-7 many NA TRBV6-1 TGTGCCAGCAGTTGGGACATTGGTTTCTCCTACGAGCAGTACTTC CASSWDIGFSYEQYF
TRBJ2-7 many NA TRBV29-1 TGCAGCGTTGATGGGGCAGGGGACGAGCAGTACTTC CSVDGAGDEQYF
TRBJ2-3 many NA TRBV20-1 TGCAGTGCCCCGGACTACTCAAACACAGATACGCAGTATTTT CSAPDYSNTDTQYF
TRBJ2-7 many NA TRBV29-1 TGCAGCGTTGAAGAGAGCCGCAATCCCTACGAGCAGTACTTC CSVEESRNPYEQYF
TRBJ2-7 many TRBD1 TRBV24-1 TGTGCCACCAGTGATACCGGGACAGGGACCTACGAGCAGTACTTC CATSDTGTGTYEQYF
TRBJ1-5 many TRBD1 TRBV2 TGTGCCAGCAGTGAAGGGGGGACAGGTAATCAGCCCCAGCATTTT CASSEGGTGNQPQHF
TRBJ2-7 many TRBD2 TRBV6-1 TGTGCCAGCAGTACCTCTCCTAGCGGCCCCTACGAGCAGTACTTC CASSTSPSGPYEQYF
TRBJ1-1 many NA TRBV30 TGTGCCCAACGGGGGATGGGAACTGAAGCTTTCTTT CAQRGMGTEAFF
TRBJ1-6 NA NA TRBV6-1 TGTGCCAGCAGACCCCCCGGGGATCGTTCACCCCTCCACTTT CASRPPGDRSPLHF
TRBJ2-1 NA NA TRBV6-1 TGTGCCAGCAGACTATCAACCAATGTTTACAATGAGCAGTTCTTC CASRLSTNVYNEQFF
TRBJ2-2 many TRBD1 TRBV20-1 TGCAGTGCTAGAGATGCGTACAGGGGGCAAAACGGGGAGCTGTTTTTT CSARDAYRGQNGELFF
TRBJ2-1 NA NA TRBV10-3 TGTGCCATCAGTGACTCCGGTGGGGGATCCTACAATGAGCAGTTCTTC CAISDSGGGSYNEQFF
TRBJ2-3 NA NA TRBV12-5 TGTGCTAGTGCCCACGGGGGGACACGGAGCACAGATACGCAGTATTTT CASAHGGTRSTDTQYF
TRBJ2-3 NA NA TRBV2 TGTGCCAGCAGGGGTTTCACAGATACGCAGTATTTT CASRGFTDTQYF
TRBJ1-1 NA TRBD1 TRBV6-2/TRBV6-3 TGTGCCAGCAGTTACCTAATAAGACAGGGGGGAAGGACTGAAGCTTTCTTT CASSYLIRQGGRTEAFF
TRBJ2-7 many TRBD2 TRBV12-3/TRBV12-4 TGTGCCAGCAGTTTAACTAGCGGGCTATCCTACGAGCAGTACTTC CASSLTSGLSYEQYF
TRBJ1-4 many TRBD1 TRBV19 TGTGCCAGTAGTCGACGGACACAGGGGCTTAATGAAAAACTGTTTTTT CASSRRTQGLNEKLFF
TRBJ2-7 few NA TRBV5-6 TGTGCCAGCAGCACGGAACTTTCCTACGAGCAGTACTTC CASSTELSYEQYF
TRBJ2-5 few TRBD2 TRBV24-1 TGTGCCACCAGTCGTAGCGGGGGGCAGACCCAGTACTTC CATSRSGGQTQYF
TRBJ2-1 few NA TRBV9 TGTGCCAGCAGCGGGGCTATCTCCTCCAATGAGCAGTTCTTC CASSGAISSNEQFF
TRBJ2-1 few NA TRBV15 TGTGCCACCAGCAGAGATCTTCAAGCGGAGCAGTTCTTC CATSRDLQAEQFF
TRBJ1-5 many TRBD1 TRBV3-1 TGTGCCAGCTCTCCCGGGAGGGGGCCAAATCAGCCCCAGCATTTT CASSPGRGPNQPQHF
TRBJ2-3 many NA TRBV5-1 TGCGCCAGCAGCTTCCTCGGGGCTAGCACAGATACGCAGTATTTT CASSFLGASTDTQYF
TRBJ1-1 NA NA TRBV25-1 TGTGCCAGCAGTTACCCAGGTGGGGCTTTCTTT CASSYPGGAFF
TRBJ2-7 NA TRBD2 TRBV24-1 TGTGCCACCAGTGACGTGGGACTAGCGGGAGGCGGGCAGTACTTC CATSDVGLAGGGQYF
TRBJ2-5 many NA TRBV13 TGTGCCAGCAGCTTTACCTCCCAAGAGACCCAGTACTTC CASSFTSQETQYF
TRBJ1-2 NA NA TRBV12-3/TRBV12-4 TGTGCCAGCAGGAACTCAGCGGGGGGGGGCGCCTATGGCTACACCTTC CASRNSAGGGAYGYTF
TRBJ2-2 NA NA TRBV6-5 TGTGCCAGCAGTTACAAATACGGGGGACCGGCCGGGGAGCTGTTTTTT CASSYKYGGPAGELFF
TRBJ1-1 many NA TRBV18 TGTGCCAGCTCACCTTGGGCAGACGATCTCAACACTGAAGCTTTCTTT CASSPWADDLNTEAFF
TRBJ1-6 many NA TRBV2 TGTGCCAGCAGTGAACCCGCGTTTGATAGCACAATCAATTCACCCCTCCACTTT CASSEPAFDSTINSPLHF
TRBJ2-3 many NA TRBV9 TGTGCCAGCAGCGTAGATTTAGGGGATACGCAGTATTTT CASSVDLGDTQYF
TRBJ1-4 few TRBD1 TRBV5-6 TGTGCCAGCAGCTTGAGGGGGAGAGGGGGCAATGAAAAACTGTTTTTT CASSLRGRGGNEKLFF
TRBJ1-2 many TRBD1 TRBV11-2 TGTGCCAGCAGCTTAGGGAGGGGGCTAGGCTATGGCTACACCTTC CASSLGRGLGYGYTF